A single sample is the source of the 31 T cell receptor beta chains below, sequenced in a study of blood T cell repertoires in COVID-19. TCRdb's table, derived via immunoSEQ multiplex PCR, lists solely in-frame clones and lacks some. The sample comprises some 200,000 clones, around 84% of which are singletons, and around 5.5% rests with the top ten. The sequencing sample was made of peripheral blood. The receptors derive from a woman between 55 and 75 years old who had recovered from COVID-19.

This chain joins TRBV10-3 and TRBJ2-5; 9 bases line up with TRBD1. The CDR3 consists of 14 residues. V was pared by 7 bases and J by 5 bases, with 8 bases of the junction left unmatched. From germline, CDR1 is ENHRY and CDR2 SYGVKD. CDR3 sequence: CAIKVSQGAETQYF. Here the CDR3 DNA reads TGTGCCATCAAAGTGTCACAGGGGGCTGAGACCCAGTACTTC.

This sequence joins TRBV9 and TRBJ2-1; the match to TRBD2 covers 13 bases. Germline CDR1 reads SGDLS; CDR2 reads YYNGEE. The CDR3 covers 18 residues. V lost 3 bases, J lost 1 base, and 7 bases stayed unmatched. In DNA form, the CDR3 reads TGTGCCAGCAGCGCTCAGACTAGCGGGGGGTCATCCTACAATGAGCAGTTCTTC. Its translation: CASSAQTSGGSSYNEQFF.

A remark on this clone: The same CDR3 is also encoded by other DNA sequences in this sample. This chain uses TRBV30 with TRBJ1-1; D is ambiguous. Trimming took off 0 bases at V and 6 bases at J, with 11 bases between the two ends. Per the germline V gene, CDR1 is GTSNPN and CDR2 is SVGIG (reference sequence). The CDR3 is 13 amino acids. CDR3 residues: CAWSVRGGSEAFF. CDR3 bases: TGTGCCTGGAGTGTACGTGGAGGATCTGAAGCTTTCTTT. The full variable domain, rest sourced from reference TRBV30 and TRBJ1-1, is SQTIHQWPATLVQPVGSPLSLECTVEGTSNPNLYWYRQAAGRGLQLLFYSVGIGQISSEVPQNLSASRPQDRQFILSSKKLLLSDSGFYLCAWSVRGGSEAFFGQGTRLTVV.

V is TRBV11-1 and J is TRBJ1-1; D call uncertain. The CDR3 is 14 residues long. Germline values: CDR1 SGHAT, CDR2 FQDESV (reference sequence). Between the trimmed V and J ends, which lost 4 bases and 5 bases, there was a span of 14 bases. CDR3 amino acids: CASSSRLDGTEAFF. For the CDR3, the DNA is TGTGCCAGCAGCTCCAGGCTCGATGGGACTGAAGCTTTCTTT. Full variable domain (missing parts from reference TRBV11-1 and TRBJ1-1): EAEVAQSPRYKITEKSQAVAFWCDPISGHATLYWYRQILGQGPELLVQFQDESVVDDSQLPKDRFSAERLKGVDSTLKIQPAELGDSAMYLCASSSRLDGTEAFFGQGTRLTVV.

This clone was counted a single time. This chain connects TRBV30 to TRBJ1-2; D ambiguous. The CDR3 sequence is 14 residues long. V was trimmed by 0 bases and J by 2 bases, leaving 10 bases between them. Germline V gene lookup returns CDR1 GTSNPN and CDR2 SVGIG (reference sequence). Here the CDR3 DNA reads TGTGCCTGGAGTGTACTGGGCAGAAACTATGGCTACACCTTC. Translation: CAWSVLGRNYGYTF.

The chain uses TRBV9 and TRBJ2-1; TRBD2 aligns across 9 bases. Germline trimming cut 0 bases from V and 10 bases from J; bases unmatched to any gene: 8. Looked up from germline, CDR1 is SGDLS and CDR2 is YYNGEE. The CDR3 has 15 residues. The CDR3 sequence is CASSVVGGGAIEQFF. CDR3 DNA sequence: TGTGCCAGCAGCGTAGTTGGCGGGGGGGCGATCGAGCAGTTCTTC.

This clone was detected only once. This chain uses TRBV9 with TRBJ2-3; D is undetermined. CDR1 is SGDLS, CDR2 YYNGEE, per germline. The CDR3 runs 15 residues. V was pared by 3 bases and J by 1 base, with 12 bases between. The CDR3 region is CASSANLGRTDTQYF. CDR3 bases: TGTGCCAGCAGCGCCAACCTGGGCCGCACAGATACGCAGTATTTT.

This rearrangement joins TRBV11-3 to TRBJ1-1, with D possibly TRBD1 on 6 matching bases. The V and J ends lost 4 bases and 3 bases respectively, with 12 bases between them. The CDR3 is made up of 14 amino acids. CDR1 SGHNT and CDR2 YENEEA come from the germline V gene. The CDR3 region is CASSSRGGDTEAFF. Here the CDR3 DNA reads TGTGCCAGCAGCTCCCGAGGGGGGGACACTGAAGCTTTCTTT.

This clone was seen a single time. The V call is TRBV12-5, the J call TRBJ1-6; perhaps TRBD1 as D (5 bases). The V gene lost 3 bases and the J gene lost 5 bases, with 20 bases spanning the gap. The CDR3 is 18 amino acids. The germline CDR1 and CDR2 sequences are LGHNT and FRNRAP. As DNA, the CDR3 is TGTGCTAGTGGTTTCAGGGTAAGCCTCATGCCCAATAATTCACCCCTCCACTTT. Its translation is CASGFRVSLMPNNSPLHF.

The J gene is TRBJ1-4, the V gene TRBV7-8; D unresolved. The length of the CDR3 is 16 residues. V was pared by 5 bases and J by 1 base, with 14 bases between. CDR1 is SGHVS, CDR2 FQNEAQ, per germline. This CDR3 is CASSPSREGTNEKLFF. The CDR3 region has the DNA TGTGCCAGCAGCCCCTCGAGGGAGGGAACTAATGAAAAACTGTTTTTT.

This chain links TRBV13 with TRBJ2-7; 8 bases map to TRBD2. J lost 7 bases, V lost 5 bases, and 4 bases had no gene match. The CDR3 runs to 12 residues. Germline lookup yields CDR1 PRHDT and CDR2 FYEKMQ (reference sequence). The DNA of the CDR3 is TGTGCCAGCAGCCCGGGAGGGAGGGAGCAGTACTTC. Encoded protein: CASSPGGREQYF. Based on the CDR3 plus reference TRBV13 and TRBJ2-7, the full variable domain is AAGVIQSPRHLIKEKRETATLKCYPIPRHDTVYWYQQGPGQDPQFLISFYEKMQSDKGSIPDRFSAQQFSDYHSELNMSSLELGDSALYFCASSPGGREQYFGPGTRLTVT.

The gene calls are TRBV7-2 and TRBJ2-3; tentative D call: TRBD2 (5 bases). The V end was cut by 4 bases, the J end by 2 bases, with 7 bases between. The CDR3 has 13 amino acids. Germline V CDR1 and CDR2: SGHTA, FQGNSA. In DNA form, the CDR3 reads TGTGCCAGCAGCTCCGGGAACACAGATACGCAGTATTTT. As protein: CASSSGNTDTQYF. Full variable domain (remainder filled in from reference TRBV7-2 and TRBJ2-3): GAGVSQSPSNKVTEKGKDVELRCDPISGHTALYWYRQSLGQGLEFLIYFQGNSAPDKSGLPSDRFSAERTGGSVSTLTIQRTQQEDSAVYLCASSSGNTDTQYFGPGTRLTVL.

The rearrangement uses TRBV19 and TRBJ2-7, with TRBD1 matching 7 bases. The CDR3 is 14 residues long. Trimming cost V 6 bases and J 3 bases; bases outside gene matches: 8. In germline, CDR1 is LNHDA, CDR2 SQIVND (reference sequence). CDR3 nucleotides: TGTGCCAGTAGACAGGGGCAGGGGAACTACGAGCAGTACTTC. Translation gives CASRQGQGNYEQYF.

V gene TRBV5-4 combines with J gene TRBJ2-5; D possibly corresponds to TRBD2 (6 bases). The CDR3 loop spans 16 amino acids. Germline assignment: CDR1 SGHNT and CDR2 YYREEE (reference sequence). Deletions cut 3 bases from V and 4 bases from J, with 19 bases between. The CDR3 protein is CASSSFAGPGGETQYF. DNA for the CDR3: TGTGCCAGCAGCTCCTTTGCCGGTCCCGGGGGAGAGACCCAGTACTTC.

The V gene is TRBV27, the J gene TRBJ1-2; 9 bases are a match to TRBD1. The V segment lost 6 bases and the J segment 7 bases; nucleotides outside the gene matches: 6. The CDR3 contains 13 residues. Germline V gene lookup returns CDR1 MNHEY and CDR2 SMNVEV (reference sequence). DNA for the CDR3: TGTGCCAGCAGGGTGACAGGGGGATTTGGCTACACCTTC. Translated, it gives CASRVTGGFGYTF.

This chain joins TRBV21-1 and TRBJ1-1; TRBD1, the table's D call, was not compared with the DNA. TRBV21-1 is a recognized pseudogene. This CDR3 spans 16 amino acids. CDR3 in amino acids: CASSPEGDRRRTEAFF. CDR3 DNA sequence: TGTGCCAGCAGCCCCGAGGGGGACAGAAGAAGGACTGAAGCTTTCTTT.

The V gene is TRBV18, the J gene TRBJ1-1; the match to TRBD1 covers 12 bases. From germline, CDR1 is KGHSH and CDR2 LQKENI. With V trimmed by 4 bases and J by 5 bases, 2 bases remained unmatched. The CDR3 loop spans 14 amino acids. DNA for the CDR3: TGTGCCAGCTCACAGGGACAGGGGGCGACTGAAGCTTTCTTT. Translating gives CASSQGQGATEAFF.

The chain combines TRBV6-5 with TRBJ2-7, with D possibly TRBD1 on 5 matching bases. The CDR3 runs 15 residues. V lost 0 bases to trimming and J lost 4 bases, with 13 bases between them. Germline V CDR1 and CDR2: MNHEY, SVGAGI. The CDR3 loop reads CASSYSGRVAYEQYF. The CDR3 region has the DNA TGTGCCAGCAGTTACTCGGGCAGGGTTGCTTACGAGCAGTACTTC.

J is TRBJ2-7 and V is TRBV2; 9 nucleotides agree with TRBD1. This CDR3 contains 14 residues. V was pared by 4 bases and J by 6 bases, with 7 bases of the junction left unmatched. Looked up from germline, CDR1 is SNHLY and CDR2 is FYNNEI. The CDR3 sequence is CASSADRGGSEQYF. The DNA of the CDR3 is TGTGCCAGCAGTGCGGACAGGGGTGGCAGCGAGCAGTACTTC. Full variable domain (outside the CDR3, taken from reference TRBV2 and TRBJ2-7): EPEVTQTPSHQVTQMGQEVILRCVPISNHLYFYWYRQILGQKVEFLVSFYNNEISEKSEIFDDQFSVERPDGSNFTLKIRSTKLEDSAMYFCASSADRGGSEQYFGPGTRLTVT.

The chain joins TRBV11-3 to TRBJ2-1; 11 nucleotides match TRBD2. Germline loops: CDR1 SGHNT, CDR2 YENEEA. CDR3 size: 18 residues. J gave up 0 bases and V 3 bases, and 7 bases lay outside the gene matches. CDR3 nucleotides: TGTGCCAGCAGCTTGGGACTAGCGGACCTTAGCTCCTACAATGAGCAGTTCTTC. Translation gives CASSLGLADLSSYNEQFF.

This chain uses TRBV29-1 with TRBJ2-7; TRBD1 aligns across 9 bases. The CDR3 extends over 20 amino acids. Per the germline V gene, CDR1 is SQVTM and CDR2 is ANQGSEA. The V gene end was trimmed by 5 bases and the J gene end by 1 base; junction bases not matched to a gene: 24. The CDR3 loop reads CSVFGPNTGQGSGGSYEQYF. For the CDR3, the DNA is TGCAGCGTTTTTGGACCAAATACGGGACAGGGATCCGGAGGATCCTACGAGCAGTACTTC.

This chain links TRBV5-4 with TRBJ1-2; D unclear. The ends were cut back, 0 bases at V and 4 bases at J, with 13 bases in the middle. This CDR3 comprises 15 residues. The V gene's germline CDR1 is SGHNT and CDR2 YYREEE (reference sequence). The CDR3 DNA sequence: TGTGCCAGCAGCTTGGGGACCGGGAGCATCTATGGCTACACCTTC. Translation gives CASSLGTGSIYGYTF.

This sequence joins TRBV15 and TRBJ2-5, with TRBD2 identical over 11 bases. V gave up 5 bases and J gave up 5 bases; unmatched junction bases: 10. CDR3 size: 16 residues. Germline CDR1 LNHNV, CDR2 YYDKDF (reference sequence). The DNA for the CDR3 is TGTGCCACCAGCGGACGACTAGCGGGGCCGGGGGAGACCCAGTACTTC. Its translation: CATSGRLAGPGETQYF.

The CDR3 region is CASSRGTGGTDTQYF. The DNA of the CDR3 is TGTGCCAGCTCACGGGGGACAGGGGGCACAGATACGCAGTATTTT. The chain has TRBV18 and TRBJ2-3; 10 nucleotides line up with TRBD1. J lost 1 base, V lost 4 bases, and 2 bases had no gene match. CDR3 length: 15 residues. Germline V gene sequence: CDR1 KGHSH, CDR2 LQKENI.

V and J are TRBV2 and TRBJ2-5; possible D gene TRBD2, 5 bases. The germline CDR1 and CDR2 sequences are SNHLY and FYNNEI. The CDR3 contains 15 residues. V gave up 4 bases and J gave up 4 bases, with 16 bases separating them. The chain's CDR3 is CASSGGDGVTETQYF. CDR3 bases: TGTGCCAGCAGTGGGGGAGATGGGGTTACAGAGACCCAGTACTTC.

J is TRBJ2-7 and V is TRBV29-1, with 8 nucleotides matching TRBD1. The CDR3 runs to 12 residues. Germline lookup yields CDR1 SQVTM and CDR2 ANQGSEA. V dropped 8 bases and J dropped 5; count of bases not matched to a gene: 8. CDR3 residues: CSSTDRANEQYF. CDR3 in DNA: TGCAGCTCCACGGACAGGGCCAACGAGCAGTACTTC.

V is TRBV10-2 and J is TRBJ1-2; D may be TRBD1 (6 bases). The CDR3 is 11 amino acids. Germline loops: CDR1 WSHSY, CDR2 SAAADI. The CDR3 protein is CAAGTNYGYTF. The CDR3 DNA sequence: TGCGCAGCAGGGACAAACTATGGCTACACCTTC.

This chain joins TRBV6-5 and TRBJ1-2, with TRBD1 matching 9 bases. V was pared by 6 bases and J by 12 bases, with 8 bases of the junction left unmatched. The CDR3 contains 12 residues. Germline V CDR1 and CDR2: MNHEY, SVGAGI. In nucleotides, the CDR3 is TGTGCCAGCAGAAACCCAGGGACAGGGAACACCTTC. Translated: CASRNPGTGNTF.

V gene TRBV6-5 combines with J gene TRBJ2-7; 7 bases match TRBD1. Per germline, CDR1 MNHEY and CDR2 SVGAGI. The trim removed 5 bases at V and 4 bases at J, leaving 5 bases unmatched. The CDR3 sequence is 13 residues long. The CDR3 region has the DNA TGTGCCAGCAGTAAACTGACAGGGTACGAGCAGTACTTC. This codes for CASSKLTGYEQYF.

The chain has TRBV2 and TRBJ1-4, with 7 bases lining up with TRBD1. The germline gives CDR1 SNHLY, CDR2 FYNNEI. The CDR3 runs to 15 residues. Trimming removed 5 bases from V and 8 bases from J; junction bases left unmatched: 11. CDR3 in DNA: TGTGCCAGCAGTTTAGAAGGGGGCGCGAACGAAAAACTGTTTTTT. It codes for CASSLEGGANEKLFF.

The V gene is TRBV6-5, the J gene TRBJ1-5; D is ambiguous. Between the trimmed V and J ends, which lost 4 bases and 3 bases, there was a span of 10 bases. This CDR3 is built from 14 residues. Germline V lookup: CDR1 MNHEY, CDR2 SVGAGI. The CDR3 is CASSFSASNQPQHF. The CDR3 region has the DNA TGTGCCAGCAGTTTCTCAGCGTCCAATCAGCCCCAGCATTTT.